The 13 T cell receptor beta chains in this list originate from one sample, sequenced in a study of blood T cell repertoires in COVID-19. Data came from immunoSEQ multiplex PCR; TCRdb stores just in-frame clones and leaves some out. The table lists 40,000 to 50,000 clones, approximately 83% of them singletons. The sample consisted of peripheral blood. These receptors all stem from a woman of 80 years or more with acute or convalescent COVID-19.

The rearrangement uses TRBV6-5 and TRBJ1-3; D is unresolved. This CDR3 is built from 14 residues. Deletions cut 5 bases from V and 0 bases from J, with 8 bases between. The V gene's germline CDR1 is MNHEY and CDR2 SVGAGI. The CDR3 region has the DNA TGTGCCAGCAGTCGACGGGACTCTGGAAACACCATATATTTT. The encoded protein is CASSRRDSGNTIYF.

The chain combines TRBV19 with TRBJ1-5; TRBD1 might be the D (6 bases). The V and J ends lost 7 bases and 4 bases respectively, with 14 bases between them. This CDR3 region has 14 residues. Germline V gene data show CDR1 as LNHDA and CDR2 as SQIVND (reference sequence). CDR3 in DNA: TGTGCCAGTATCGAAACAGGGCTAAATCAGCCCCAGCATTTT. It is translated as CASIETGLNQPQHF.

The table lists this clone with a few counts. The V call is TRBV2, the J call TRBJ1-2, with 7 bases identical to TRBD1. Germline V lookup: CDR1 SNHLY, CDR2 FYNNEI. This CDR3 contains 14 residues. V trimming: 7 bases; J trimming: 4 bases; junction bases outside the gene matches: 9. CDR3 coding DNA: TGTGCCAGCATTCACCTTCGACAGGGCTATGGCTACACCTTC. Encoded protein: CASIHLRQGYGYTF.

This clone was observed once. This chain uses TRBV19 with TRBJ2-5, with 9 bases fitting TRBD1. The trim removed 5 bases at V and 6 bases at J, leaving 7 bases unmatched. CDR3 length: 14 residues. In germline, CDR1 is LNHDA, CDR2 SQIVND (reference sequence). CDR3 sequence: CASSVGTGRQTQYF. CDR3 nucleotides: TGTGCCAGTAGTGTCGGGACAGGGCGGCAGACCCAGTACTTC.

The J gene is TRBJ1-2, the V gene TRBV29-1, with D unclear. The germline V gene has CDR1 SQVTM and CDR2 ANQGSEA. The CDR3 is 12 amino acids. V lost 0 bases, J lost 1 base, and 3 bases lay in between. CDR3 nucleotides: TGCAGCGTTGAAGATCTTAACTATGGCTACACCTTC. This gives the protein CSVEDLNYGYTF.

The chain carries TRBV2 and TRBJ2-7, with D possibly TRBD1 on 5 matching bases. CDR1 is SNHLY and CDR2 is FYNNEI in the germline V gene. V lost 6 bases to trimming and J lost 1 base, with 19 bases between them. The CDR3 contains 16 residues. CDR3 region: CASRPRQGEESYEQYF. The CDR3 nucleotides read TGTGCCAGCAGGCCACGCCAGGGTGAGGAGTCCTACGAGCAGTACTTC.

This chain connects TRBV19 to TRBJ1-5, with no clear D. This CDR3 spans 15 amino acids. Trimming stripped 2 bases from V and 3 bases from J, with 11 bases between. The germline gives CDR1 LNHDA, CDR2 SQIVND (reference sequence). CDR3 nucleotide sequence: TGTGCCAGTAGTATATTGTCGGGTTCCAATCAGCCCCAGCATTTT. Translated: CASSILSGSNQPQHF.

This clone was counted once. The CDR3 DNA reads TGTGCCAGCAGCTTGGGACAGTTTAATTCACCCCTCCACTTT. This codes for CASSLGQFNSPLHF. This chain links TRBV7-3 with TRBJ1-6; 7 nucleotides match TRBD1. The CDR3 has 14 amino acids. Losses at the gene ends were 3 bases for V and 6 bases for J; bases not matched to a gene: 2. Germline CDR1 SGHTA, CDR2 FQGTGA.

The CDR3 spells CSGTSGGATDTQYF. CDR3 DNA: TGCAGCGGTACTAGCGGGGGAGCCACAGATACGCAGTATTTT. V usage is TRBV29-1 and J usage is TRBJ2-3; 11 positions agree with TRBD2. This CDR3 has 14 residues. V was clipped by 7 bases and J by 2 bases; unmatched bases: 5. The germline gives CDR1 SQVTM, CDR2 ANQGSEA.

The count of this clone is one. The CDR3 here is CASSSRQGGNEKLFF. The CDR3 DNA sequence: TGTGCCAGCAGCTCAAGACAGGGGGGAAATGAAAAACTGTTTTTT. This sequence joins TRBV5-4 and TRBJ1-4, with TRBD1 matching over 9 bases. The germline V gene has CDR1 SGHNT and CDR2 YYREEE (reference sequence). The ends lost 3 bases at V and 5 bases at J; junction bases unmatched: 5. CDR3 length: 15 residues.

V usage is TRBV5-4 and J usage is TRBJ1-1; D is uncertain. Trimming stripped 2 bases from V and 1 base from J, with 6 bases between. The CDR3 spans 13 residues. Germline loops: CDR1 SGHNT, CDR2 YYREEE (reference sequence). The chain's CDR3 is CASSLVANTEAFF. In DNA form, the CDR3 reads TGTGCCAGCAGCTTAGTAGCGAACACTGAAGCTTTCTTT.

V and J are TRBV3-1 (or the pseudogene TRBV3-2) and TRBJ1-2; possibly TRBD1 for D (6 bases). Trimming removed 0 bases at V and 8 bases at J, with 13 bases between. This CDR3 is 14 amino acids long. From germline, CDR1 is LGHDT and CDR2 YNNKEL (reference sequence). The CDR3 loop is CASSQEGAGRGYTF. The CDR3 region has the DNA TGTGCCAGCAGCCAAGAGGGGGCCGGGCGGGGCTACACCTTC.

The chain has TRBV5-1 and TRBJ1-1; D gene ambiguous. Trimming took off 3 bases at V and 1 base at J, with 7 bases between the two ends. The CDR3 has 13 amino acids. Looked up from germline, CDR1 is SGHRS and CDR2 is YFSETQ. The CDR3 region has the DNA TGCGCCAGCAGCTGGGCAGGGAACACTGAAGCTTTCTTT. Its protein is CASSWAGNTEAFF.